Shown below are 10 T cell receptor beta chains from a single sample sequenced in a study of identical twins (dated by TCRdb to about 2016). Library creation used 5' RACE. Sequenced on an Illumina HiSeq 2000. TCRdb trimmed public reads at Q25 via fastp, called clones via MiXCR and kept in-frame beta chains. Every distinct CDR3 protein forms one entry, paired with its most common genes and DNA. This sample gives just under 650,000 distinct CDR3 sequences in total; about 7.6% of them show up just once. 1.5% to 2% of the sample goes to the ten largest clones. These same records also appear under a second study, on yellow fever vaccine responses in identical twins.

The source material was PBMCs. The receptors here all came from a woman in her late teens or twenties in good health.

This clonotype was detected only a few times. The chain's CDR3 is CASREGEHQPQHF. The CDR3 DNA follows: TGCGCCAGCAGGGAGGGGGAGCATCAGCCCCAGCATTTT. This rearrangement joins TRBV5-1 to TRBJ1-5; a weak D match, TRBD1 (6 bases). There are 13 residues in the CDR3. Germline CDR1 and CDR2: SGHRS and YFSETQ. V lost 5 bases, J lost 5 bases, and 11 bases lay in between.

This clonotype was recorded at least ten times. V and J are TRBV4-1 and TRBJ1-1, with TRBD1 matching 7 bases. Germline CDR1 and CDR2: MGHRA and YSYEKL. CDR3 length: 13 amino acids. V gave up 0 bases and J gave up 8 bases; unmatched junction bases: 3. The CDR3 nucleotides read TGCGCCAGCAGCCAAGAGACAGGGTGGGAAGCTTTCTTT. Translation: CASSQETGWEAFF.

This clonotype was counted ten times or more. V and J are TRBV11-2 and TRBJ2-7, with unresolved D. The V and J ends lost 6 bases and 2 bases respectively, with 8 bases between them. The CDR3 length is 12 residues. Germline CDR1 and CDR2: SGHAT and FQNNGV. CDR3 DNA: TGTGCCAGCAGACAGCTACCCTACGAGCAGTACTTC. This encodes CASRQLPYEQYF.

This clonotype was recorded a few times. The rearrangement joins TRBV4-1 to TRBJ2-1; TRBD2 matches at 9 bases. V was pared by 0 bases and J by 2 bases, with 5 bases of the junction left unmatched. CDR1 and CDR2 from the germline V gene are MGHRA and YSYEKL. The CDR3 spans 17 residues. The CDR3 loop is CASSQDPVAGAYNEQFF. CDR3 DNA sequence: TGCGCCAGCAGCCAAGACCCCGTAGCGGGGGCCTACAATGAGCAGTTCTTC.

The gene calls are TRBV20-1 and TRBJ2-1, with 7 bases identical to TRBD2. This CDR3 has 15 amino acids. Germline assignment: CDR1 DFQATT and CDR2 SNEGSKA (reference sequence). The V segment lost 1 base and the J segment 10 bases; nucleotides outside the gene matches: 13. CDR3 residues: CSARGSRVGGSEQFF. The CDR3 nucleotides are TGCAGTGCTAGAGGATCCAGGGTGGGAGGGAGCGAGCAGTTCTTC.

Only a few counts were recorded for this clonotype. The chain uses TRBV20-1 and TRBJ2-1, with D hard to call. Trimming pared 3 bases from V and 6 bases from J, leaving 12 bases between. CDR1 is DFQATT, CDR2 SNEGSKA, per germline (reference sequence). The CDR3 has 13 amino acids. CDR3 sequence: CSASALGPNEQFF. The CDR3 DNA reads as TGCAGTGCTAGTGCCCTCGGGCCCAATGAGCAGTTCTTC.

At least ten counts were recorded for this clonotype. The chain is built from TRBV29-1 and TRBJ1-1; weak D call: TRBD1 (5 bases). Trimming shortened V by 6 bases and J by 0 bases, and 14 bases separated the two germline ends. CDR1 and CDR2 (germline): SQVTM, ANQGSEA. CDR3 size: 14 residues. The DNA of the CDR3 is TGCAGCGTGGAGATAGGGGACTTGAACACTGAAGCTTTCTTT. This encodes CSVEIGDLNTEAFF.

The chain couples TRBV20-1 to TRBJ2-7, with 10 nucleotides matching TRBD1. The CDR3 length is 14 residues. V trimming: 5 bases; J trimming: 3 bases; junction bases outside the gene matches: 7. CDR1 DFQATT and CDR2 SNEGSKA come from the germline V gene (reference sequence). The CDR3: CSAQGTGVLYEQYV. CDR3 bases: TGCAGTGCTCAAGGGACAGGGGTTCTCTACGAGCAGTACGTC.

V and J are TRBV12-2 and TRBJ2-5; the D call of TRBD1 is as the table states it, not checked on the DNA. TRBV12-2 is designated a pseudogene. The CDR3 extends over 15 amino acids. CDR3 sequence: CASRFRQGMRETQYF. The DNA of the CDR3 is TGTGCAAGTCGCTTCCGACAGGGGATGAGGGAGACCCAGTACTTC.

V usage is TRBV20-1 and J usage is TRBJ2-1, with D unclear. Germline V lookup: CDR1 DFQATT, CDR2 SNEGSKA (reference sequence). V dropped 8 bases and J dropped 0 bases, with 14 bases sitting between them. The CDR3 loop spans 14 amino acids. CDR3 DNA sequence: TGCAGTTCCACTGATCACTACTCCTACAATGAGCAGTTCTTC. Amino acids: CSSTDHYSYNEQFF.